This TCR beta chain was recorded in a study of blood T cell repertoires in COVID-19. The data were produced by immunoSEQ multiplex PCR, yet TCRdb's version contains in-frame clones alone and is incomplete. The sample shows around 65,000 clones, 82% of them seen only once. J was trimmed by 5 bases and V by 5 bases; bases with no gene match: 4. The CDR3 is made up of 13 amino acids. Germline loops: CDR1 LGHDT, CDR2 YNNKEL (reference sequence). The rearrangement links TRBV3-1 (or the pseudogene TRBV3-2) to TRBJ1-1; 8 bases line up with TRBD1. The sequence was obtained from a human donor in a cohort sampled during active COVID-19. The sample was peripheral blood. The CDR3 spells CASSTGDRTEAFF. In nucleotides, the CDR3 is TGTGCCAGCAGCACGGGGGACAGGACTGAAGCTTTCTTT.